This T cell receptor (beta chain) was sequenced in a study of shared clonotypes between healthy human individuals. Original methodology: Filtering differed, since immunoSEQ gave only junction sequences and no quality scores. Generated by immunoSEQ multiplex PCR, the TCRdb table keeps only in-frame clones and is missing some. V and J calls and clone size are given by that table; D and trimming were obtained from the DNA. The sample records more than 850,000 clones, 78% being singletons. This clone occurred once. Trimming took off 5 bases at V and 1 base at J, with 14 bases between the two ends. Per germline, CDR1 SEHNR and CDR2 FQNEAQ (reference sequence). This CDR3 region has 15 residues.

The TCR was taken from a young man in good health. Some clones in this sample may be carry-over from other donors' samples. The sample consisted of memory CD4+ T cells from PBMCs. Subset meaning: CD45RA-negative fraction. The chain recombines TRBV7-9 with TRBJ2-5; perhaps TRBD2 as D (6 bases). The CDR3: CASSTEGRPQETQYF. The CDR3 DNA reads TGTGCCAGCAGCACGGAGGGACGACCCCAAGAGACCCAGTACTTC.